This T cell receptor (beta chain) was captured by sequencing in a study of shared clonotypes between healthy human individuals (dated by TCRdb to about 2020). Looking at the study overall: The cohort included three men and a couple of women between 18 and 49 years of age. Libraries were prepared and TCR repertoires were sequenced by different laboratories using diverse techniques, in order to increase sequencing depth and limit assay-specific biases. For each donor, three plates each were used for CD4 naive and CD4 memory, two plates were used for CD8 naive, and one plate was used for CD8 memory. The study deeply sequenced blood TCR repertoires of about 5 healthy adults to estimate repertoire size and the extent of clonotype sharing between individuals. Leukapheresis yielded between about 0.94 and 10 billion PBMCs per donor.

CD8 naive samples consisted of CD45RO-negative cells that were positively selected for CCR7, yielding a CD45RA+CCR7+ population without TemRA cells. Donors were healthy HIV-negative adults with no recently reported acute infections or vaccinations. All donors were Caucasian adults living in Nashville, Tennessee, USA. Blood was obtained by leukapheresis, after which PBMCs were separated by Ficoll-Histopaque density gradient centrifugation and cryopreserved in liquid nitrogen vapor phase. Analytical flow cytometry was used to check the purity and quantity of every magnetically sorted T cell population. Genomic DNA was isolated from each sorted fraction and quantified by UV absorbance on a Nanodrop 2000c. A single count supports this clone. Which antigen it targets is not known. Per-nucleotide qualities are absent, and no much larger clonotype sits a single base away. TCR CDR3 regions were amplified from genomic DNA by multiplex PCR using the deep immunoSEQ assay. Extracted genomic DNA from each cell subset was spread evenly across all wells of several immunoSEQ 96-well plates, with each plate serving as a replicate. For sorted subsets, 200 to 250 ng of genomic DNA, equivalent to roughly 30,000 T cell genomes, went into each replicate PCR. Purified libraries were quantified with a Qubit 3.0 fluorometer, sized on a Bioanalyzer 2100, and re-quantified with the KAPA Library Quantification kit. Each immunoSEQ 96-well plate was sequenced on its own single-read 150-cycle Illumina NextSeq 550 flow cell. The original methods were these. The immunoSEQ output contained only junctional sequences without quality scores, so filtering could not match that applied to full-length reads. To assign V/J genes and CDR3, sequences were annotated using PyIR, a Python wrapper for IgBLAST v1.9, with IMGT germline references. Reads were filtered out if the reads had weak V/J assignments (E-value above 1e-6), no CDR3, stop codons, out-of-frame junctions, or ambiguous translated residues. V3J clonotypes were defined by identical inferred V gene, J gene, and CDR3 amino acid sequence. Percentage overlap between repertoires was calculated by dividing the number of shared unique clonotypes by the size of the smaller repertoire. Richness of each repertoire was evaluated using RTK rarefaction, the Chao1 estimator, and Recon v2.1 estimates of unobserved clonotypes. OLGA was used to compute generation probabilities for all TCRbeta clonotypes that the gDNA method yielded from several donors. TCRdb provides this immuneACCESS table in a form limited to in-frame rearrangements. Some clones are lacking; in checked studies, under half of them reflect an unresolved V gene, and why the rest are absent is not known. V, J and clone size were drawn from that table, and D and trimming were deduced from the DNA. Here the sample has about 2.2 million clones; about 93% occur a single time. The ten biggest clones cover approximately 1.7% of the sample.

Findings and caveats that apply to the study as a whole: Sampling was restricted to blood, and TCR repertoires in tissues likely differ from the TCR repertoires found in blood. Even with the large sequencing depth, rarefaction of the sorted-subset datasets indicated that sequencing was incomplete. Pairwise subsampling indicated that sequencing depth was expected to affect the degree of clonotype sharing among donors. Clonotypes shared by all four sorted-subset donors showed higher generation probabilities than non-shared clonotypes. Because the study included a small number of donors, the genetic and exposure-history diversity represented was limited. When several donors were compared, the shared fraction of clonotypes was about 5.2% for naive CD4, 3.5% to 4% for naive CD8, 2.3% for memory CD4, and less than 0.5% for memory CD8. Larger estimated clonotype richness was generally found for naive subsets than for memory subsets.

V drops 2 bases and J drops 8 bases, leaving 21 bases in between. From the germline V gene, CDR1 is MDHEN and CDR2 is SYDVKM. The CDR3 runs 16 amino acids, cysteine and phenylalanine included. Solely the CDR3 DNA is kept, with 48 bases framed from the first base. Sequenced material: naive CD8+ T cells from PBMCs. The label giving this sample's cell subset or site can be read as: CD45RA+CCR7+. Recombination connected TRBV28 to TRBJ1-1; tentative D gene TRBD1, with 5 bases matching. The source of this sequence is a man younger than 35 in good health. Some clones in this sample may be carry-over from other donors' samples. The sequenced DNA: TGTGCCAGCAGTTTACCAATAGGAGAGGGAGGGGCGGAAGCTTTCTTT. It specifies CASSLPIGEGGAEAFF.